This section outlines one T cell receptor beta chain sequence together with its context. Its antigen specificity is not known. Qualities for individual bases were not recorded, and no much larger clone is one base off. This sample was taken from a study of blood T cell repertoires in COVID-19 (dated by TCRdb to 2019 to 2021). Turning to the overall study: Collaborator samples came from the United States, Italy and Spain and covered acute and convalescent phases of COVID-19. The material from the prospective study consisted of cDNA or gDNA derived from T cells, B-cell-depleted T cells, or PBMCs. Subjects who had been exposed to COVID-19, were actively infected with it, or had recovered from it provided the deeply sampled blood TCRbeta repertoires that made up the dataset. A freely available public database, intended as a resource for researchers studying the immune response to SARS-CoV-2, is where the repertoires were released. The samples were drawn from the first 160 participants of the ongoing ImmuneRACE study and from 1,254 subjects provided by 6 global collaborators. A de-identified subject ID, COVID-19 status, age in years and sex were almost always included in the sample metadata. Where available, HLA class I and class II types were obtained from metadata supplied by the sample provider rather than from assay-based typing. The study at large found these results: The quantity of clinical and demographic metadata differed by source and by participant and was supplied without curation.

The immunoSEQ Assay, a bias-controlled multiplex PCR, was used to amplify TCRbeta CDR3 regions from genomic DNA. Concerning the study's data processing: Nucleated cell counts per sample were estimated from amplification of reference gene primers within the assay. Sequence reads were collapsed and filtered to measure the absolute abundance of every unique TCRbeta CDR3 rearrangement. For each sample, productive Simpson clonality was calculated as the square root of Simpson's diversity index over productive rearrangements. Imported from immuneACCESS, the table was reduced by TCRdb to in-frame sequences with V and J called. These copies leave out some clones; in studies compared against another copy, an unresolved V gene accounts for under half, and the cause of the remainder is not known. V, J and clone size are taken as reported in that table, and D and trimming were inferred from the DNA itself. The sample data list 300,000 to 400,000 clones, and approximately 86% of these were observed just once. The top ten constitute roughly 4% of the sample.

Participants in the prospective study were aged 18 to 89 years, lived in over 20 United States geographic areas, and enrolled through a virtual design. To assign participants to cohorts, the prospective study relied on clinical history that participants themselves reported in a screening survey and a study questionnaire. In the prospective study, mobile phlebotomists collected whole blood, serum and a nasopharyngeal or oropharyngeal swab from each participant. Participants in the prospective study had the option to provide additional blood draws and questionnaires over a roughly two-month period. Before DNA extraction, blood samples from the prospective study were shipped at room temperature or frozen. CDR1 is given as KGHSH and CDR2 as LQKENI, both from the germline V gene. The CDR3 runs 15 residues from the cysteine to the phenylalanine. The retained sequence is limited to the CDR3, 45 bases, with the frame set at the first base. V is cut by 6 bases and J by 1 base, and the space between the germline ends is 15 bases.

Sequencing was carried out using PBMCs or T cells enriched from blood (not recorded which). This receptor was identified in a woman in her forties with acute COVID-19. Rearrangement joined TRBV18 to TRBJ1-1; 5 matching bases give a weak D call of TRBD1. CDR3 protein: CASSTGGDRNTEAFF. The DNA reads as follows: TGTGCCAGCTCCACGGGGGGAGACAGGAACACTGAAGCTTTCTTT. Extended through the reference TRBV18 and TRBJ1-1 proteins, this CDR3 yields the full variable domain: NAGVMQNPRHLVRRRGQEARLRCSPMKGHSHVYWYRQLPEEGLKFMVYLQKENIIDESGMPKERFSAEFPKEGPSILRIQQVVRGDSAAYFCASSTGGDRNTEAFFGQGTRLTVV.